Following are 13 T cell receptor beta chains from one sample sequenced in a study of blood T cell repertoires in COVID-19. The table came from immunoSEQ multiplex PCR; TCRdb's copy has only in-frame clones and leaves some out. The sample holds a few hundred thousand clones, 70% to 90% seen once. Sequencing was done on a sample of peripheral blood. The receptors originated from a woman in her thirties or forties with acute or convalescent COVID-19.

The chain carries TRBV21-1 and TRBJ2-3; TRBD2 is the table's D call, not checked against the DNA. TRBV21-1 is given as a pseudogene. CDR3 length equals 15 residues. For the CDR3, the DNA is TGTGCCAGCAGCAAGGGGGGAGGGGTTGGAGATACGCAGTATTTT. Translation: CASSKGGGVGDTQYF.

The chain has TRBV28 and TRBJ2-7; TRBD2 is a possible D gene (6 bases). This CDR3 spans 12 amino acids. Trimming shortened V by 5 bases and J by 4 bases, and 9 bases separated the two germline ends. Germline CDR1 reads MDHEN; CDR2 reads SYDVKM. CDR3 coding DNA: TGTGCCAGCAGTACCGGGACTTACGAGCAGTACGTC. Translating gives CASSTGTYEQYV.

The chain uses TRBV6-6 and TRBJ2-1; TRBD1 aligns across 8 bases. Looked up from germline, CDR1 is MNHNY and CDR2 is SVGAGI (reference sequence). The length of the CDR3 is 14 residues. J lost 6 bases, V lost 0 bases, and 1 base had no gene match. The CDR3: CASSYSTGGNEQFF. The CDR3 nucleotides are TGTGCCAGCAGTTACTCAACAGGGGGCAATGAGCAGTTCTTC.

This clone was recorded once. The chain recombines TRBV12-2 with TRBJ1-1; the DNA was not compared with TRBD1, the D call given in the table. TRBV12-2 is labeled a pseudogene. The CDR3 sequence is 18 residues long. The CDR3 nucleotides are TGTGCAAGTCGCTCAACCCCCGGCGGGACAGGGGGGAACACTGAAGCTTTCTTT. Protein: CASRSTPGGTGGNTEAFF.

The CDR3 DNA reads as TGTGCCAGCTACAGGGGTCGGAATTCACCCCTCCACTTT. Amino acids: CASYRGRNSPLHF. This sequence joins TRBV6-5 and TRBJ1-6; 7 nucleotides agree with TRBD1. Germline V lookup: CDR1 MNHEY, CDR2 SVGAGI. The CDR3 totals 13 residues. The junction had 5 bases not matched to a gene; V was cut back by 8 bases and J by 7 bases.

Worth noting for this clone: A read error may produce the germline difference seen at one junction end. The genes are TRBV28 and TRBJ1-2; weak D call: TRBD1 (6 bases). The CDR3 is made up of 10 amino acids. In germline, CDR1 is MDHEN, CDR2 SYDVKM. Written as DNA, the CDR3 is TGTGCCAGCAGTGCAGGGGATACCGCCTTC. This encodes CASSAGDTAF.

The chain employs TRBV4-2 and TRBJ2-1, with TRBD2 matching 13 bases. V was pared by 0 bases and J by 0 bases, with 8 bases of the junction left unmatched. The CDR3 is 20 amino acids. CDR1 LGHNA and CDR2 YNFKEQ come from the germline V gene. This CDR3 reads CASSQEGGLAGSSSYNEQFF. The CDR3 DNA reads TGTGCCAGCAGCCAAGAAGGGGGACTAGCGGGGTCTAGCTCCTACAATGAGCAGTTCTTC.

J is TRBJ2-1 and V is TRBV3-1 (or the pseudogene TRBV3-2); 9 bases are a match to TRBD1. The germline V gene encodes CDR1 LGHDT and CDR2 YNNKEL (reference sequence). Unmatched junction bases numbered 6, after V lost 4 bases and J lost 2 bases. The CDR3 runs 16 residues. As DNA, the CDR3 is TGTGCCAGCAGCCCGGGACAGGGTAACCCCTACAATGAGCAGTTCTTC. This gives the protein CASSPGQGNPYNEQFF.

This clone was seen a few times. V usage is TRBV19 and J usage is TRBJ1-4; possible D gene TRBD1, 6 bases. Germline V CDR1 and CDR2: LNHDA, SQIVND (reference sequence). The CDR3 spans 13 residues. Trimming removed 7 bases from V and 8 bases from J, with 14 bases in between. This CDR3 reads CASNNRVGEKLFF. DNA for the CDR3: TGTGCCAGTAATAACAGGGTTGGGGAAAAACTGTTTTTT. The full variable domain, in which reference TRBV19 and TRBJ1-4 provide the parts outside the CDR3, is DGGITQSPKYLFRKEGQNVTLSCEQNLNHDAMYWYRQDPGQGLRLIYYSQIVNDFQKGDIAEGYSVSREKKESFPLTVTSAQKNPTAFYLCASNNRVGEKLFFGSGTQLSVL.

The gene calls are TRBV7-2 and TRBJ2-2; 7 bases map to TRBD2. In germline, CDR1 is SGHTA, CDR2 FQGNSA. The V gene end was trimmed by 6 bases and the J gene end by 8 bases; junction bases not matched to a gene: 12. The CDR3 covers 15 residues. The CDR3 DNA is TGTGCCAGCAGGGTGAGCGGGGCCCTCTCGGGGGAGCTGTTTTTT. Translated, it gives CASRVSGALSGELFF.

This chain links TRBV9 with TRBJ2-3; D may be TRBD2 (5 bases). The CDR3 loop spans 15 amino acids. V lost 4 bases to trimming and J lost 3 bases, with 15 bases between them. Germline CDR1 reads SGDLS; CDR2 reads YYNGEE. The DNA of the CDR3 is TGTGCCAGCAGCCCCCGAGAGGGTTTTACAGATACGCAGTATTTT. Encoded protein: CASSPREGFTDTQYF. The full variable domain, its missing parts supplied by reference TRBV9 and TRBJ2-3, is DSGVTQTPKHLITATGQRVTLRCSPRSGDLSVYWYQQSLDQGLQFLIQYYNGEERAKGNILERFSAQQFPDLHSELNLSSLELGDSALYFCASSPREGFTDTQYFGPGTRLTVL.

The chain recombines TRBV5-4 with TRBJ2-2; no clear D gene. Looked up from germline, CDR1 is SGHNT and CDR2 is YYREEE (reference sequence). V gave up 4 bases and J gave up 5 bases, with 6 bases separating them. CDR3 length equals 12 residues. In nucleotides, the CDR3 is TGTGCCAGCAGCCTCGAGACCGGGGAGCTGTTTTTT. Protein product: CASSLETGELFF.

The chain combines TRBV10-3 with TRBJ2-1; 14 bases match TRBD2. Unmatched junction bases numbered 12, after V lost 6 bases and J lost 5 bases. The CDR3 is 18 amino acids. The germline gives CDR1 ENHRY, CDR2 SYGVKD. The CDR3 loop reads CAISSGLAGAGGDNEQFF. CDR3 coding DNA: TGTGCCATCAGCTCGGGACTAGCGGGGGCCGGGGGGGACAATGAGCAGTTCTTC.